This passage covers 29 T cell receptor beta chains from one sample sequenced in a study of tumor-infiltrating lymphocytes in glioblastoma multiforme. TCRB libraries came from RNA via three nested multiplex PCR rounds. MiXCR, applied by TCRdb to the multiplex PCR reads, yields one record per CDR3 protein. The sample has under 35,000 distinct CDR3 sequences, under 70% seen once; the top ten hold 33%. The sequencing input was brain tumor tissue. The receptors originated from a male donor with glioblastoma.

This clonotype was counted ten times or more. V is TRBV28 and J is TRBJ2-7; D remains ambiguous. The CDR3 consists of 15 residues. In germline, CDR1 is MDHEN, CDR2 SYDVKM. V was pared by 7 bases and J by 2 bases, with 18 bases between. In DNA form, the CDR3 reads TGTGCCAGCACCACCCTCCAAGTTATCACCTACGAGCAGTACTTC. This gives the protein CASTTLQVITYEQYF.

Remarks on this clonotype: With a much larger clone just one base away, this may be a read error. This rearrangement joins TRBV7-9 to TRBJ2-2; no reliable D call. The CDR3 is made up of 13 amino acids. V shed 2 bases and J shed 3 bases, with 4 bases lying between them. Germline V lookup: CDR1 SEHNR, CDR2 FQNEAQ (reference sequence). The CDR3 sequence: CASSLLYTGELFF. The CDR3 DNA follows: TGTGCCAGCAGCTTACTATACACCGGGGAGCTGTTTTTT.

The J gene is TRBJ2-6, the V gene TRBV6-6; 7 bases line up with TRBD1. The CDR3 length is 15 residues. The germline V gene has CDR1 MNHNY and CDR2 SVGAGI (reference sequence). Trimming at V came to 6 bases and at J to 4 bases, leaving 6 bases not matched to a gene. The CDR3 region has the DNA TGTGCCAGCAGAAGCGACAGGGTCGGGGCCAACGTCCTGACTTTC. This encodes CASRSDRVGANVLTF.

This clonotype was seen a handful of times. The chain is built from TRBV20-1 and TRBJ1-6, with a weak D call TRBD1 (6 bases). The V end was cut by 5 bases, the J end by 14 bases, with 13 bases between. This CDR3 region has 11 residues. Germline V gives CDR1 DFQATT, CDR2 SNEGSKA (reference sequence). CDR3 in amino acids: CSAGARGALHF. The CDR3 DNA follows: TGCAGTGCTGGGGCCAGGGGAGCCCTCCACTTT.

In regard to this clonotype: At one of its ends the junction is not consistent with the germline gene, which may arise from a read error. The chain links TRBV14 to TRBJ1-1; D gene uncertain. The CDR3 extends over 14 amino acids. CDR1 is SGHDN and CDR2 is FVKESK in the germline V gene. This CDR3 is CAGSQGWGNTEAFF. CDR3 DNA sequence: TGTGCCGGCAGCCAAGGGTGGGGGAACACTGAAGCTTTCTTT.

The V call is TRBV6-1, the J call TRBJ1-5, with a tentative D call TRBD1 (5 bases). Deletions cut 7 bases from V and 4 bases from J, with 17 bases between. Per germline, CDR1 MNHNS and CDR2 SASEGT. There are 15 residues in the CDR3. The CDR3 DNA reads TGTGCCAGCAATGCCGATAGGGGACCAAATCAGCCCCAGCATTTT. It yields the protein CASNADRGPNQPQHF.

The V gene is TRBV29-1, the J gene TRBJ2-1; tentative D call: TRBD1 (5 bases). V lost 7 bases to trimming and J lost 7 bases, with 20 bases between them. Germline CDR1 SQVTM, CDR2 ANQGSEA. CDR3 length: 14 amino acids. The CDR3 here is CSGWWGGSHNEQFF. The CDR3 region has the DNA TGCAGCGGGTGGTGGGGCGGCTCCCATAATGAGCAGTTCTTC.

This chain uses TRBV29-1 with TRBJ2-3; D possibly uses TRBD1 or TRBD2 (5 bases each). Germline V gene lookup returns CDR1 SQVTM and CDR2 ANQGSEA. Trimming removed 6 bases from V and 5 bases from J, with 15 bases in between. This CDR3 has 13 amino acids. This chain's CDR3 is CSVAGARKDTQYF. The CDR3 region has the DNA TGCAGCGTAGCCGGGGCCCGCAAAGATACGCAGTATTTT.

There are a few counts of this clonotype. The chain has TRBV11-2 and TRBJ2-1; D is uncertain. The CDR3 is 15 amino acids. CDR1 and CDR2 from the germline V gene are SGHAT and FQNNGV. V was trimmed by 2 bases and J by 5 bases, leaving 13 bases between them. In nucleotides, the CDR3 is TGTGCCAGCAGCTTAAGACAAGGGCAACACAATGAGCAGTTCTTC. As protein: CASSLRQGQHNEQFF.

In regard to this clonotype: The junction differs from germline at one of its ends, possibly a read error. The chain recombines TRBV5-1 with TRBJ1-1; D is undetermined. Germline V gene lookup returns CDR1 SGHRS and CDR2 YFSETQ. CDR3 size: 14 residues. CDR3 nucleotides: TGCGCCAGCAGGTTGGAGATTCCTAACACTGAAGCTTTCTTT. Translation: CASRLEIPNTEAFF.

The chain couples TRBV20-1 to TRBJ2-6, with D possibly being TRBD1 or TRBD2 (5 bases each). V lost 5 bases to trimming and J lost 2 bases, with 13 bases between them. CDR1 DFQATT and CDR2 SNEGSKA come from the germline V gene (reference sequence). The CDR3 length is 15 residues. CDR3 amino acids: CSARDPMPGANVLTF. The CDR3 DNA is TGCAGTGCTCGGGACCCGATGCCTGGGGCCAACGTCCTGACTTTC.

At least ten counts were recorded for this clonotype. This CDR3 is CASRRREGSVETQYF. For the CDR3, the DNA is TGTGCCAGCCGAAGACGGGAGGGTTCGGTTGAGACCCAGTACTTC. V and J are TRBV28 and TRBJ2-5, with 8 bases identical to TRBD2. The CDR3 totals 15 residues. Germline CDR1 MDHEN, CDR2 SYDVKM. V lost 8 bases to trimming and J lost 5 bases; unmatched junction nucleotides: 13.

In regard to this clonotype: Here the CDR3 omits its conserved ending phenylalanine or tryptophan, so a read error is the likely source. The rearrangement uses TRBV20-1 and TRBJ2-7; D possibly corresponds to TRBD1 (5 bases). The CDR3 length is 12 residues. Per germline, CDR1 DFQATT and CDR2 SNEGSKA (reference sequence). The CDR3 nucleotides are TGTAGTGCTAACGATCAGGGCTACGAGCAGTACCTC. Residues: CSANDQGYEQYL.

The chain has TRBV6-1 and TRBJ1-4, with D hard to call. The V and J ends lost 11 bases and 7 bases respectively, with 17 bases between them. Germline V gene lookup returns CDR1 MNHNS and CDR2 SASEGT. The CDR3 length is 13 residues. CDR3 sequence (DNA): TGTGCCGCAAAAGGGAATGCCCGTGAAAAACTGTTTTTT. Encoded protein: CAAKGNAREKLFF.

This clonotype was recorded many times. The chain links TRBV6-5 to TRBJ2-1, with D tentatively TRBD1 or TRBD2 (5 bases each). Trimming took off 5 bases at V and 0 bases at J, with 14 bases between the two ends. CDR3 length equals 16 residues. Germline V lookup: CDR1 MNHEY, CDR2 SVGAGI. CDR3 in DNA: TGTGCCAGCAGTACCGGGACCGCGATCTCCTACAATGAGCAGTTCTTC. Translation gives CASSTGTAISYNEQFF.

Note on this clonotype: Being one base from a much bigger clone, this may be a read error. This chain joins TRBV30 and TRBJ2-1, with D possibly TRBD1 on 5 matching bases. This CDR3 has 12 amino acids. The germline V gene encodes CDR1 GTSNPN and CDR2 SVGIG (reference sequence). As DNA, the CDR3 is TGTGCCTGGAGTTACAGGTACAATGAGCAGCTCTTC. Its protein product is CAWSYRYNEQLF.

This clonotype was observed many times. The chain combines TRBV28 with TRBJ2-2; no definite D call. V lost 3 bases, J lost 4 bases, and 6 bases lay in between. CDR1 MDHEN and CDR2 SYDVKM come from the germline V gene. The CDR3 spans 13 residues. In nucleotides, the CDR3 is TGTGCCAGCAGTTTGGCAGCCACCGGGGAGCTGTTTTTT. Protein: CASSLAATGELFF.

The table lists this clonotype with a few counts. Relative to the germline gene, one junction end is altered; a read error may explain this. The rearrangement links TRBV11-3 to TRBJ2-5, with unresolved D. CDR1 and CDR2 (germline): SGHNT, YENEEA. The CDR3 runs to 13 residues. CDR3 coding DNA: TGTGCCAGCGGCTCAGGACGGCAAGAGACGCAGTACTTC. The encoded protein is CASGSGRQETQYF. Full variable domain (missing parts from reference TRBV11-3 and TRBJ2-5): EAGVVQSPRYKIIEKKQPVAFWCNPISGHNTLYWYLQNLGQGPELLIRYENEEAVDDSQLPKDRFSAERLKGVDSTLKIQPAELGDSAVYLCASGSGRQETQYFGPGTRLLVL.

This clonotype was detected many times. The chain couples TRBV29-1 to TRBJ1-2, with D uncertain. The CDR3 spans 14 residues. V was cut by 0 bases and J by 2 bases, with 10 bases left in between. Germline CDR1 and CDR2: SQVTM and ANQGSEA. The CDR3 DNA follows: TGCAGCGTTGAAGACCCATTGGAGAACTATGGCTACACCTTC. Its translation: CSVEDPLENYGYTF.

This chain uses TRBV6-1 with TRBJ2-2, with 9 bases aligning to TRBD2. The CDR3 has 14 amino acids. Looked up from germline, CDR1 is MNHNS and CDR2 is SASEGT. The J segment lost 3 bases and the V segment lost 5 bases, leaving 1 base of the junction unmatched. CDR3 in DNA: TGTGCCAGCAGTCCTAGCGGGGACACCGGGGAGCTGTTTTTT. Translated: CASSPSGDTGELFF.

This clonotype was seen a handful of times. This CDR3 is CASRGLAGEDTGELFF. Written as DNA, the CDR3 is TGTGCCAGTAGAGGACTAGCGGGAGAGGACACCGGGGAGCTGTTTTTT. The chain couples TRBV19 to TRBJ2-2, with TRBD2 identical over 13 bases. Germline V gives CDR1 LNHDA, CDR2 SQIVND (reference sequence). V was clipped by 6 bases and J by 3 bases; unmatched bases: 4. This CDR3 comprises 16 residues.

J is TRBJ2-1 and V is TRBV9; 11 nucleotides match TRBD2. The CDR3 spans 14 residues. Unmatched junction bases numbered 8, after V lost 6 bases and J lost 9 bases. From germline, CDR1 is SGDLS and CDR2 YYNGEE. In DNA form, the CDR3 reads TGTGCCAGCACCTCCTTTAGCGGGAGGGGTGAGCAGTTCTTC. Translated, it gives CASTSFSGRGEQFF.

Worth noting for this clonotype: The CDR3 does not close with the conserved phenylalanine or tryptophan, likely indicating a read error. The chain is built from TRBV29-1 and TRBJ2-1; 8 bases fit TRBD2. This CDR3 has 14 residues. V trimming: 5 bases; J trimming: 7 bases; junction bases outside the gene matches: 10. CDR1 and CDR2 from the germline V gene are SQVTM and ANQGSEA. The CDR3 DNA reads TGCAGCGTTTCTTTCGGGAGGGTCCGGAATGAGCAGTTCGTC. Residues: CSVSFGRVRNEQFV.

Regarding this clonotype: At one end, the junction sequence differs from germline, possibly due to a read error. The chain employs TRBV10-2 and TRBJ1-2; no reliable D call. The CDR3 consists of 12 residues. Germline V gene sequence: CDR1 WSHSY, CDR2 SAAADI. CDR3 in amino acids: CANSGSFYGYTF. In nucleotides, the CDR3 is TGCGCCAACAGTGGGTCTTTTTATGGCTACACCTTC.

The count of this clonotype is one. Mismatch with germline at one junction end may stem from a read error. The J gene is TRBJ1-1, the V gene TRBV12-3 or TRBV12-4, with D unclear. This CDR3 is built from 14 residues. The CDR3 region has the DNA TGTGCCAGCGGTTTTGGCTTAGGCGCCACTGAAGCTTTCTTT. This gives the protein CASGFGLGATEAFF.

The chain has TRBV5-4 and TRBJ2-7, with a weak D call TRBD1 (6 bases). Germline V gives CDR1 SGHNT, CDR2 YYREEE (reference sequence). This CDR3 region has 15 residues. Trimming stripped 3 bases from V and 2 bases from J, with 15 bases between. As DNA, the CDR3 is TGTGCCAGCAGCTGGGGGCAGGATGTCCCCTACGAGCAGTACTTC. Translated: CASSWGQDVPYEQYF.

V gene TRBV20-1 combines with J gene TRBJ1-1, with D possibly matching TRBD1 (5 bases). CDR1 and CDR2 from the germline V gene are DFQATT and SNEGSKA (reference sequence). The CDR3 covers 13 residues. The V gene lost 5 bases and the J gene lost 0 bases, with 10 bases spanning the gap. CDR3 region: CSACGQLNTEAFF. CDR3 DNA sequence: TGCAGTGCTTGTGGACAATTGAACACTGAAGCTTTCTTT.

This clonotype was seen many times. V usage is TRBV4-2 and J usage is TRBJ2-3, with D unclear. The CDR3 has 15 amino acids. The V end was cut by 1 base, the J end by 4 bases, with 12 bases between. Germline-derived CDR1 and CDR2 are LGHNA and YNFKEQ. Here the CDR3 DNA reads TGTGCCAGCAGCCAAGCGCATTTAGACCCAGATACGCAGTATTTT. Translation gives CASSQAHLDPDTQYF.

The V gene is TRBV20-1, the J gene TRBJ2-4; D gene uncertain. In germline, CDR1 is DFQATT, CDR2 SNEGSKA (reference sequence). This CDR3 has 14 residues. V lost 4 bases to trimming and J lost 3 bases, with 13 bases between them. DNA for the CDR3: TGCAGTGCTAACCAACGACCAGGCAAAAACATTCAGTACTTC. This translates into CSANQRPGKNIQYF.